One and the same sample provided the 14 T cell receptor beta chains below, sequenced in a study of T cells in Graves' hyperthyroidism and ophthalmopathy. Amplified TCR beta CDR3 regions derived from RNA transcripts. Using the HTBI primer set, a first-round RT-PCR was run on the TCR CDR3. MiXCR was run by TCRdb on the multiplex PCR reads, yielding one entry per CDR3 protein. The sample records about 290,000 distinct CDR3 sequences, over 15% being singletons. The sequenced material came from blood. These receptors came from a woman aged 55-75 years with Graves' ophthalmopathy.

This sequence joins TRBV18 and TRBJ1-1, with a possible D match to TRBD1 (5 bases). Germline CDR1 is KGHSH and CDR2 is LQKENI. Trimming shortened V by 1 base and J by 1 base, and 16 bases separated the two germline ends. This CDR3 spans 17 amino acids. The CDR3 region has the DNA TGTGCCAGCTCACCACAACAGGCATCCGGGAGGAACACTGAAGCTTTCTTT. It translates to CASSPQQASGRNTEAFF.

About this clonotype itself: A much larger clone differs from this one at a single base, so this may be a read error. The rearrangement links TRBV4-1 to TRBJ1-2; D remains unclear. This CDR3 spans 16 amino acids. The germline V gene has CDR1 MGHRA and CDR2 YSYEKL. CDR3 loop: CAGSQGRAPGGYGYTF. The CDR3 DNA reads TGCGCCGGCAGCCAAGGGAGGGCCCCGGGTGGATATGGCTACACCTTC.

This clonotype was seen repeatedly, ten times or more. The J gene is TRBJ1-2, the V gene TRBV12-3 or TRBV12-4; D gene ambiguous. This CDR3 has 14 residues. V was clipped by 2 bases and J by 4 bases, with 11 bases between them. CDR3 nucleotides: TGTGCCAGCAGTTTAAGAGGGCGAGGCTATGGCTACACCTTC. Encoded protein: CASSLRGRGYGYTF.

This clonotype came up many times. The V and J genes are TRBV29-1 and TRBJ2-1; 14 positions match TRBD2. The junction had 5 bases not matched to a gene; V was cut back by 7 bases and J by 6 bases. Germline V gene data show CDR1 as SQVTM and CDR2 as ANQGSEA. The CDR3 contains 14 residues. The CDR3 protein is CSAPGTSGGNEQFF. The CDR3 bases are TGCAGCGCACCTGGGACTAGCGGGGGCAATGAGCAGTTCTTC.

The J gene is TRBJ1-5, the V gene TRBV20-1, with TRBD1 matching 8 bases. Germline V gene lookup returns CDR1 DFQATT and CDR2 SNEGSKA (reference sequence). J gave up 3 bases and V 6 bases, and 7 bases lay outside the gene matches. The CDR3 runs to 14 residues. In DNA, the CDR3 is TGCAGTGCCACTCCGACAGGGGACAATCAGCCCCAGCATTTT. Protein: CSATPTGDNQPQHF.

This clonotype was seen many times. The chain is built from TRBV7-2 and TRBJ2-1; 9 bases agree with TRBD1. CDR1 SGHTA and CDR2 FQGNSA come from the germline V gene. Trimming took 0 bases from V and 4 from J; bases not matched to a gene: 4. This CDR3 contains 16 residues. The CDR3 nucleotides are TGTGCCAGCAGCTTAGCCCCGGGACAGGGATACAATGAGCAGTTCTTC. It yields the protein CASSLAPGQGYNEQFF.

This clonotype has more than one count but fewer than ten. The V and J genes are TRBV7-9 and TRBJ1-1, with D perhaps matching TRBD1 (5 bases). The CDR3 is made up of 14 amino acids. Germline CDR1 SEHNR, CDR2 FQNEAQ (reference sequence). Between the trimmed V and J ends, which lost 5 bases and 0 bases, there was a span of 10 bases. The CDR3 protein is CASSPGTVNTEAFF. The CDR3 DNA is TGTGCCAGCAGCCCCGGGACGGTGAACACTGAAGCTTTCTTT.

This clonotype has at least ten counts. This chain joins TRBV12-3 or TRBV12-4 and TRBJ2-1; 14 bases align to TRBD2. This CDR3 is built from 16 residues. With 1 base clipped from V and 12 bases from J, the junction kept 8 bases outside the gene matches. In DNA form, the CDR3 reads TGTGCCAGCAGTTTAGAGGGGACTAGCGGGAGAGGGGGGCAGTTCTTC. As protein: CASSLEGTSGRGGQFF.

This clonotype appeared many times. The gene calls are TRBV18 and TRBJ2-1; D is perhaps TRBD2 (5 bases). The CDR3 is made up of 15 amino acids. CDR1 is KGHSH and CDR2 is LQKENI in the germline V gene. The V and J ends lost 2 bases and 2 bases respectively, with 10 bases between them. The CDR3 reads CASSPIRETYNEQFF. The CDR3, as DNA: TGTGCCAGCTCACCAATCCGGGAAACCTACAATGAGCAGTTCTTC.

The chain couples TRBV7-2 to TRBJ2-7, with 11 bases identical to TRBD2. Trimming at V came to 5 bases and at J to 0 bases, leaving 12 bases not matched to a gene. Germline V gene data show CDR1 as SGHTA and CDR2 as FQGNSA. This CDR3 has 18 amino acids. Here the CDR3 reads CASSVSGTSGSSSYEQYF. CDR3 coding DNA: TGTGCCAGCAGCGTCTCCGGGACTAGCGGTTCCAGCTCCTACGAGCAGTACTTC. The variable domain in full, completed from reference TRBV7-2 and TRBJ2-7, reads GAGVSQSPSNKVTEKGKDVELRCDPISGHTALYWYRQSLGQGLEFLIYFQGNSAPDKSGLPSDRFSAERTGGSVSTLTIQRTQQEDSAVYLCASSVSGTSGSSSYEQYFGPGTRLTVT.

In its sample, this clonotype was seen a few times. CDR3 DNA: TGCGCCAGCAGCCAAGATCTGAACAGGGACTATGGCTACACCTTC. Translation: CASSQDLNRDYGYTF. The genes are TRBV4-3 and TRBJ1-2; possibly TRBD1 for D (6 bases). The germline V gene has CDR1 LGHNA and CDR2 YSLEER. Deletions cut 0 bases from V and 3 bases from J, with 11 bases between. The CDR3 runs to 15 residues.

This clonotype has a count of ten or more. This chain uses TRBV20-1 with TRBJ2-3; 7 bases fit TRBD1. Germline CDR1 reads DFQATT; CDR2 reads SNEGSKA (reference sequence). The CDR3 covers 13 residues. J was trimmed by 2 bases and V by 5 bases; bases with no gene match: 4. The CDR3 DNA follows: TGCAGTGCTGAACAGGGGTTCACAGATACGCAGTATTTT. Encoded protein: CSAEQGFTDTQYF.

The rearrangement links TRBV11-2 to TRBJ1-6; no clear D gene. This CDR3 is built from 15 residues. Trimming left V 0 bases short and J 9 bases short, with 12 bases between. The germline CDR1 and CDR2 sequences are SGHAT and FQNNGV. CDR3 nucleotides: TGTGCCAGCAGCTTAGACGCGGGTTATCGTTCACCCCTCCACTTT. Encoded protein: CASSLDAGYRSPLHF.

The chain combines TRBV6-9 with TRBJ2-1, with 9 nucleotides matching TRBD2. The CDR3 extends over 16 amino acids. The germline CDR1 and CDR2 sequences are MNHGY and SVAAGI. The V segment lost 4 bases and the J segment 4 bases; nucleotides outside the gene matches: 8. The CDR3 here is CASSSGGGGGYNEQFF. The CDR3 DNA reads TGTGCCAGCAGTTCGGGCGGGGGGGGGGGATACAATGAGCAGTTCTTC.